This T cell receptor beta chain was recovered during a study of blood T cell repertoires in COVID-19 (dated by TCRdb to about 2020). Context from the whole study: The collaborator samples originated in the United States, Italy and Spain and spanned the acute and convalescent phases of COVID-19. The material from the prospective study consisted of cDNA or gDNA derived from T cells, B-cell-depleted T cells, or PBMCs. Subjects who had been exposed to COVID-19, were actively infected with it, or had recovered from it provided the deeply sampled blood TCRbeta repertoires that made up the dataset. The repertoires were released in a freely available public database intended as a resource for research on the immune response to SARS-CoV-2. Samples were obtained from the ongoing ImmuneRACE study (first 160 participants) and from 1,254 subjects provided by 6 global collaborators. The sample metadata nearly always contained a de-identified subject ID, COVID-19 status, age in years and sex. Where HLA class I and class II types were available, the types were taken from metadata supplied by the sample provider, not from assay-based typing.

With regard to this clone: Its antigen target is currently unknown. No quality values exist for individual bases; no much larger clone is one base distant.

The immunoSEQ Assay, a bias-controlled multiplex PCR, was used to amplify TCRbeta CDR3 regions from genomic DNA. The authors' analysis ran thus. The number of nucleated cells in each sample was estimated from the amplification of reference gene primers within the assay. To quantify the absolute abundance of each unique TCRbeta CDR3 rearrangement, sequence reads were collapsed and filtered. For each sample, productive Simpson clonality was calculated as the square root of Simpson's diversity index across productive rearrangements. TCRdb stores this immuneACCESS table with in-frame sequences only. Part of the clones is absent; in the studies checked, under half of the shortfall reflects unresolved V genes, and no reason is known for the rest. The V and J calls and the clone size are those of that table, but D and trimming were determined from the DNA. The sample profile shows 130,000 or so clones; approximately 83% of them were found once. The ten top clones hold 15% to 20% of the sample.

Overall study outcomes, separate from this receptor: Clinical and demographic metadata were provided uncurated, with the amount varying by source and participant.

A second Seattle source provided samples from volunteer blood donors who had recovered from COVID-19. Each collaborating institution followed its own protocols to collect whole blood in K2EDTA tubes. For TCRbeta analysis, collaborators shipped samples in one of three forms: frozen whole blood, isolated PBMCs, or DNA extracted from either of those sample types. The TCR was taken from a woman aged 45-60 years who had recovered from COVID-19. The sample taken for sequencing was peripheral blood.

The CDR3 region has the sequence CASSLEPGLAGYNEQFF. The bases read TGTGCCAGCAGCTTAGAACCCGGACTAGCGGGATACAATGAGCAGTTCTTC. Here the chain combines TRBV11-2 and TRBJ2-1; 12 nucleotides in the junction match TRBD2. Taken from cysteine to phenylalanine, the CDR3 has 17 residues. The read is trimmed to its CDR3 DNA, 51 bases read in frame from base 1. CDR1 and CDR2 were assigned from the germline V gene as SGHAT and FQNNGV. V is trimmed back by 0 bases and J by 4 bases, and the junction contains 4 bases that no gene match accounts for.